These T cell receptor beta chains were read from a single sample in a study of somatic mutations in cytotoxic T cells in rheumatoid arthritis. Clones were sequenced by immunoSEQ multiplex PCR, and TCRdb holds only the in-frame ones, with some missing. The sample lists roughly 14,000 clones; about nine tenths were seen once. Material for sequencing was CD4+ T cells sorted from blood. The receptors here all came from a man aged 65 to 79 with rheumatoid arthritis. Both conserved end residues are part of each CDR3. D genes are given only for firm matches. Size tells how often a clone was seen (once, few, many) or the class of an expanded clone, and some rows leave it out.

cdr3_aa	cdr3_nt	d_call	v_call	j_call	clone_size
CASSSLLQGSPHEQYF	TGTGCCAGCAGCTCCCTCCTACAGGGGTCCCCCCACGAGCAGTACTTC	TRBD1	TRBV5-5	TRBJ2-7	-
CARVGLAAPFSSYNEQFF	TGTGCCAGAGTTGGACTAGCGGCGCCCTTTAGCTCCTACAATGAGCAGTTCTTC	TRBD2	TRBV19	TRBJ2-1	-
CASSRDRARGNTIYF	TGTGCCAGCAGCCGAGACAGGGCGAGAGGAAACACCATATATTTT	TRBD1	TRBV5-4	TRBJ1-3	once
CASSLGTVSGNTIYF	TGTGCCAGCAGCTTAGGGACAGTCTCTGGAAACACCATATATTTT	-	TRBV7-2	TRBJ1-3	once
CASSGTGRSPTYEQYF	TGCGCCAGCTCCGGGACAGGGAGGTCTCCGACCTACGAGCAGTACTTC	TRBD1	TRBV5-1	TRBJ2-7	-
CAGGRGGLGRGQPQHF	TGTGCCGGGGGGAGAGGAGGGCTCGGTAGGGGTCAGCCCCAGCATTTT	-	TRBV28	TRBJ1-5	once
CASSLDGQPQHF	TGTGCCAGCAGCTTGGACGGTCAGCCCCAGCATTTT	-	TRBV5-4	TRBJ1-5	-
CASSPTGQVTRTEAFF	TGTGCCAGCAGTCCCACGGGACAGGTGACAAGAACTGAAGCTTTCTTT	TRBD1	TRBV27	TRBJ1-1	-
CASSFGTGGSNYEQYF	TGTGCCAGCAGTTTTGGCACCGGCGGGAGTAATTACGAGCAGTACTTC	TRBD2	TRBV27	TRBJ2-7	-
CASFGAGEAFF	TGTGCCAGCTTTGGAGCCGGTGAAGCTTTCTTT	-	TRBV11-2	TRBJ1-1	once
CATGQGQGKTDTQYF	TGTGCCACCGGTCAGGGACAGGGTAAAACAGATACGCAGTATTTT	TRBD1	TRBV15	TRBJ2-3	-
CASSPRTGSDGYTF	TGTGCCAGCAGCCCCAGGACAGGGTCAGATGGCTACACCTTC	TRBD1	TRBV7-2	TRBJ1-2	-
CASSFHLQGAEQFF	TGTGCCAGCAGCTTTCACTTACAGGGGGCTGAGCAGTTCTTC	TRBD1	TRBV7-7	TRBJ2-1	-
CASSFTGGDGYTF	TGCGCCAGCAGCTTTACAGGGGGCGATGGCTACACCTTC	TRBD1	TRBV5-1	TRBJ1-2	-
CSVTPAGGPDTQYF	TGCAGCGTAACCCCGGCGGGGGGCCCTGATACGCAGTATTTT	TRBD2	TRBV29-1	TRBJ2-3	-
CASSLDPGVTYEQYF	TGTGCCAGCAGCTTAGACCCAGGTGTTACCTACGAGCAGTACTTC	-	TRBV7-2	TRBJ2-7	-
CASSGGGQSYGYTF	TGCGCCAGCAGTGGCGGGGGGCAAAGCTATGGCTACACCTTC	-	TRBV4-1	TRBJ1-2	-
CASTNWVGSTEAFF	TGTGCCAGCACCAATTGGGTTGGGAGCACTGAAGCTTTCTTT	-	TRBV7-9	TRBJ1-1	-
CASSPTYNTGELFF	TGTGCCAGCTCACCAACTTATAACACCGGGGAGCTGTTTTTT	-	TRBV18	TRBJ2-2	-
CASSSWTGFSYNSPLHF	TGTGCCAGCAGTTCCTGGACAGGCTTCTCCTATAATTCACCCCTCCACTTT	TRBD1	TRBV28	TRBJ1-6	-
CASRVKQGWGGELFF	TGTGCCAGCAGAGTTAAACAGGGGTGGGGCGGGGAGCTGTTTTTT	TRBD1	TRBV6-5	TRBJ2-2	-
CASSLAVSGGVVEAFF	TGCGCCAGCAGCTTGGCCGTTTCCGGCGGGGTAGTGGAAGCTTTCTTT	-	TRBV5-1	TRBJ1-1	-
CASSLSRQGLGYTF	TGTGCCAGCAGCTTGTCCCGACAGGGGCTTGGCTACACCTTC	TRBD1	TRBV7-9	TRBJ1-2	-
CASSVEGLANEQYF	TGTGCCAGCAGCGTAGAGGGACTAGCCAACGAGCAGTACTTC	TRBD2	TRBV9	TRBJ2-7	-
CAWSRSGGETQYF	TGTGCCTGGAGTCGAAGCGGGGGAGAGACCCAGTACTTC	TRBD2	TRBV30	TRBJ2-5	-
CASSKDRGYGYTF	TGCGCCAGCAGCAAGGACAGGGGCTATGGCTACACCTTC	TRBD1	TRBV10-1	TRBJ1-2	-
CASSYEAGGQETQYF	TGTGCCAGCAGTTATGAAGCGGGAGGGCAAGAGACCCAGTACTTC	TRBD2	TRBV6-6	TRBJ2-5	-
CASSGTSGGTTYNEQFF	TGCGCCAGCTCTGGGACTAGCGGGGGGACAACCTACAATGAGCAGTTCTTC	TRBD2	TRBV10-2	TRBJ2-1	-
CASSQGRGGRVTDTQYF	TGCGCCAGCAGCCAAGGCCGCGGGGGAAGGGTGACAGATACGCAGTATTTT	TRBD2	TRBV4-1	TRBJ2-3	few
CASRPDRGRSYEQYF	TGTGCCAGCAGACCGGACAGGGGGAGATCCTACGAGCAGTACTTC	TRBD1	TRBV28	TRBJ2-7	-
CASSPGSNYGYTF	TGTGCCAGCAGTCCGGGATCAAACTATGGCTACACCTTC	-	TRBV6-6	TRBJ1-2	-
CASSGQGVGGYTF	TGTGCCAGCAGTGGACAGGGGGTGGGTGGCTACACCTTC	TRBD1	TRBV2	TRBJ1-2	-
CASSPWGLGQGVIYNEQFF	TGTGCCAGCAGCCCATGGGGGCTGGGGCAGGGGGTAATTTACAATGAGCAGTTCTTC	TRBD1	TRBV7-3	TRBJ2-1	-
CASRVRGNTEAFF	TGTGCCAGCAGGGTCAGGGGGAACACTGAAGCTTTCTTT	-	TRBV28	TRBJ1-1	-
CASRRGTGELFF	TGTGCCAGCCGCAGGGGCACCGGGGAGCTGTTTTTT	-	TRBV5-4	TRBJ2-2	-
CASSPRTNSYEQYF	TGTGCCAGCAGTCCCCGGACTAATTCCTACGAGCAGTACTTC	-	TRBV6-5	TRBJ2-7	-
CASSIGQGYTEAFF	TGTGCCAGCAGTATAGGACAGGGGTACACTGAAGCTTTCTTT	TRBD1	TRBV28	TRBJ1-1	-
CASSSGGLTYNEQFF	TGCGCCAGCAGCTCGGGGGGACTAACTTACAATGAGCAGTTCTTC	TRBD2	TRBV5-1	TRBJ2-1	-
CASSSSGQPYNEQFF	TGTGCCAGCAGCTCAAGCGGGCAACCCTACAATGAGCAGTTCTTC	-	TRBV9	TRBJ2-1	-
CASSKLSETQYF	TGTGCCAGCAGCAAACTTTCCGAGACCCAGTACTTC	-	TRBV7-7	TRBJ2-5	-
CASSSQYNQPQHF	TGTGCCAGCAGTTCACAGTACAATCAGCCCCAGCATTTT	-	TRBV27	TRBJ1-5	-
CASSLQGLADYEQYF	TGTGCCAGCAGTTTACAAGGCCTAGCGGATTACGAGCAGTACTTC	TRBD2	TRBV28	TRBJ2-7	-
CASSFLQGDGYTF	TGTGCCAGCAGTTTCTTACAGGGTGACGGCTACACCTTC	-	TRBV28	TRBJ1-2	-
CAWSVRYDNQPQHF	TGTGCCTGGAGTGTACGGTACGACAATCAGCCCCAGCATTTT	-	TRBV30	TRBJ1-5	-
CSVEGSYRGWNTEAFF	TGCAGCGTTGAGGGTTCCTACAGGGGTTGGAACACTGAAGCTTTCTTT	TRBD1	TRBV29-1	TRBJ1-1	few
CAISDNSQGGETQYF	TGTGCCATCAGTGACAACTCCCAGGGGGGAGAGACCCAGTACTTC	-	TRBV10-3	TRBJ2-5	-
CSVQPDRGPEKLFF	TGCAGCGTTCAACCCGACAGGGGGCCTGAAAAACTGTTTTTT	TRBD1	TRBV29-1	TRBJ1-4	-
CASSLAVGQQETQYF	TGCGCCAGCAGCTTGGCCGTGGGCCAGCAAGAGACCCAGTACTTC	-	TRBV5-1	TRBJ2-5	-
CASSIQGEVTEAFF	TGCGCCAGCAGCATACAGGGGGAGGTCACTGAAGCTTTCTTT	TRBD1	TRBV5-1	TRBJ1-1	-
CASSGAGGASPYNEQFF	TGTGCCAGCAGCGGGGCAGGGGGCGCCTCTCCATACAATGAGCAGTTCTTC	TRBD1	TRBV7-9	TRBJ2-1	-
CAWRGGLRDRITEAFF	TGTGCCTGGAGAGGAGGGTTAAGGGACCGAATAACTGAAGCTTTCTTT	-	TRBV30	TRBJ1-1	once
CASSFSTSKNTEAFF	TGTGCCAGCAGCTTCAGTACATCGAAGAACACTGAAGCTTTCTTT	-	TRBV6-5	TRBJ1-1	-
CASSGEYRDEQFF	TGTGCCAGCAGTGGCGAATACAGGGATGAGCAGTTCTTC	-	TRBV2	TRBJ2-1	-
CASSPGLAAYNEQFF	TGTGCCAGCAGCCCAGGACTAGCTGCCTACAATGAGCAGTTCTTC	TRBD2	TRBV7-9	TRBJ2-1	-
CASSLGQGIPHSNQPQHF	TGTGCCAGCAGCTTAGGGCAGGGGATCCCCCATAGCAATCAGCCCCAGCATTTT	-	TRBV11-2	TRBJ1-5	-
CASNFRGLNTEAFF	TGTGCCAGCAACTTCCGAGGACTAAACACTGAAGCTTTCTTT	-	TRBV2	TRBJ1-1	-
CASRLAGVNTGELFF	TGCGCCAGCAGACTAGCGGGAGTAAACACCGGGGAGCTGTTTTTT	TRBD2	TRBV5-1	TRBJ2-2	-
CASSPPGQGYEQYF	TGTGCCAGCAGCCCACCCGGACAGGGCTACGAGCAGTACTTC	TRBD1	TRBV6-1	TRBJ2-7	-
CSTPGTLNYGYTF	TGCAGCACACCTGGGACTTTGAACTATGGCTACACCTTC	-	TRBV29-1	TRBJ1-2	few